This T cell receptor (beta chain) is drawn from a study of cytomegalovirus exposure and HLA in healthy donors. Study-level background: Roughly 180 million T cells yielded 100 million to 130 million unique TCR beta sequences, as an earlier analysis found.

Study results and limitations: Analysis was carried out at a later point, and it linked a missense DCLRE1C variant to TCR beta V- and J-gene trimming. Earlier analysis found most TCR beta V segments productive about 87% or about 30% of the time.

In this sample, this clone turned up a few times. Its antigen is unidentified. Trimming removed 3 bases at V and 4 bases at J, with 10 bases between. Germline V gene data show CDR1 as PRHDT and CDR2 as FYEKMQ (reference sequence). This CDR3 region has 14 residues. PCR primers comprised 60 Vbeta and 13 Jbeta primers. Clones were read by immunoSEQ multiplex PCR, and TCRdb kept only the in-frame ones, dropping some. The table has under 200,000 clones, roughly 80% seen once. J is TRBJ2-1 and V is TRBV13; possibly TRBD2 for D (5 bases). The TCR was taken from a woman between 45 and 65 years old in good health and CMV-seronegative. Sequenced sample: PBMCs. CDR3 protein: CASSFRGRYNEQFF. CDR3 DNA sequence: TGTGCCAGCAGCTTTCGTGGGAGATACAATGAGCAGTTCTTC.